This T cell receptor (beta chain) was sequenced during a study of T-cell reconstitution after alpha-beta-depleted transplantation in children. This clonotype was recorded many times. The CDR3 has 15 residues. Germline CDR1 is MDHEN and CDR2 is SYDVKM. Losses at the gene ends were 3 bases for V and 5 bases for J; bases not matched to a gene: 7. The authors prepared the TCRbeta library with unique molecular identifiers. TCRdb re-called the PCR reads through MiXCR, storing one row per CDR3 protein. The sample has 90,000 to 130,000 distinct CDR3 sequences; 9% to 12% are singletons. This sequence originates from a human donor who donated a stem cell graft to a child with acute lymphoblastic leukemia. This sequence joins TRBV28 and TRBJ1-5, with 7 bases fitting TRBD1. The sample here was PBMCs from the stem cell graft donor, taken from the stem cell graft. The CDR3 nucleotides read TGTGCCAGCAGTTTTCTCGACAGGGACGATCAGCCCCAGCATTTT. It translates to CASSFLDRDDQPQHF.